This T cell receptor (delta chain) was captured in a study of gamma-delta chains in newborns, infants, children. TCRdb reran clone calling via CATT on the reads. The top ten clones hold more than 15% of a sample with a few thousand delta-chain clones, around 4.2% of them seen once. This clone was seen more than once but under ten times. This DNA translates differently at residue 11 from the TCRdb protein, which is that of a much larger clone; a read error is likely, and the protein shown is the DNA's own translation. CDR1 is GEAIGNYY, CDR2 EKD, per germline. V lost 0 bases and J lost 2; bases outside the gene matches: 9. The CDR3 sequence is 19 residues long.

The sample was blood. This receptor was taken from a child who was a newborn, infant or young child, either healthy, febrile or measles-vaccinated (not recorded which). The chain recombines TRDV2 with TRDJ3, with TRDD3 matching 7 bases. The CDR3 DNA reads TGTGCCTGTGACACCTGGGGGACGGATAACGCCTGGGACACCCGACAGATGTTTTTC. This translates into CACDTWGTDNAWDTRQMFF.